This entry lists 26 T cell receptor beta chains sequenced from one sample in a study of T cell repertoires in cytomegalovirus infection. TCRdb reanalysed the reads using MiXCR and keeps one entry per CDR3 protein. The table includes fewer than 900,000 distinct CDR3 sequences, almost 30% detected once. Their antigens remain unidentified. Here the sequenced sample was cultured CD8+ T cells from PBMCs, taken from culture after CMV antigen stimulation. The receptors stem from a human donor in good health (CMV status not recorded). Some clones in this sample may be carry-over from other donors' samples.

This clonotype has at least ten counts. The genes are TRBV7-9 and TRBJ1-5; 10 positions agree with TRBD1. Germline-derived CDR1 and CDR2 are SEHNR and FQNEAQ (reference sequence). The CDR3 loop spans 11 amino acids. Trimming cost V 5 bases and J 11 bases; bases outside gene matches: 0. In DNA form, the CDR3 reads TGTGCCAGCAGCGGACAGGGGGCCCAGCATTTT. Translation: CASSGQGAQHF.

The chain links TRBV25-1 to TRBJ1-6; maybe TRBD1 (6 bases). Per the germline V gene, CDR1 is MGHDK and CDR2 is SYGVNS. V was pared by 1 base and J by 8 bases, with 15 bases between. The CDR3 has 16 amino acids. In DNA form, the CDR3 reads TGTGCCAGCAGTGAATGGGGAGGAGGGGGTGATTCACCCCTCCACTTT. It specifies CASSEWGGGGDSPLHF.

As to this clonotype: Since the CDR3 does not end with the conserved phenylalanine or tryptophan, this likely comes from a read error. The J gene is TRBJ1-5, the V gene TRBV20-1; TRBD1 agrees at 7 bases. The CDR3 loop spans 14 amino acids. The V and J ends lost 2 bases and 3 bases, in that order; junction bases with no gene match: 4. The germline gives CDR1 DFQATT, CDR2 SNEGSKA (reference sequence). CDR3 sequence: CSARPTGANQPQHV. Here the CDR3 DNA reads TGCAGTGCTAGACCAACAGGGGCCAATCAGCCCCAGCATGTT.

CDR3 region: CASGNNSPLHF. Written as DNA, the CDR3 is TGTGCCAGCGGGAATAATTCACCCCTCCACTTT. V is TRBV6-2 or TRBV6-3 and J is TRBJ1-6, with D hard to call. The CDR3 length is 11 residues. CDR1 is MNHEY, CDR2 SVGEGT, per germline. Trimming stripped 8 bases from V and 5 bases from J, with 4 bases between.

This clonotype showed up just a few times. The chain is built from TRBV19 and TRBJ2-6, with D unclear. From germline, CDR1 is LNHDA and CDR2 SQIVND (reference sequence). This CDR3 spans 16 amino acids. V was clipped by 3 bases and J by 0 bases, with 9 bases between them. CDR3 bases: TGTGCCAGTAGTATTCGGGCGGCCTCTGGGGCCAACGTCCTGACTTTC. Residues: CASSIRAASGANVLTF. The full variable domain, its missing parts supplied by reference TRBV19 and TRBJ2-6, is DGGITQSPKYLFRKEGQNVTLSCEQNLNHDAMYWYRQDPGQGLRLIYYSQIVNDFQKGDIAEGYSVSREKKESFPLTVTSAQKNPTAFYLCASSIRAASGANVLTFGAGSRLTVL.

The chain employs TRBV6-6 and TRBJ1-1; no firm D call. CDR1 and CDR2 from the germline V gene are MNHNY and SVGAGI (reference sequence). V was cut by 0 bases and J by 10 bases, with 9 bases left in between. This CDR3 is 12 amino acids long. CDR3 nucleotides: TGTGCCAGCAGTTACTCTTTTAATGGAGCTTTCTTT. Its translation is CASSYSFNGAFF.

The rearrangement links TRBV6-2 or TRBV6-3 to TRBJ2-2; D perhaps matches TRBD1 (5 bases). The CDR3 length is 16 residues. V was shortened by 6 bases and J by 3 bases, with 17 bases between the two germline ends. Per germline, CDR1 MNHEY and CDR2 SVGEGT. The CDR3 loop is CASSQTRVLDTGELFF. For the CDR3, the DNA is TGTGCCAGCAGCCAGACCAGGGTTCTCGACACCGGGGAGCTGTTTTTT.

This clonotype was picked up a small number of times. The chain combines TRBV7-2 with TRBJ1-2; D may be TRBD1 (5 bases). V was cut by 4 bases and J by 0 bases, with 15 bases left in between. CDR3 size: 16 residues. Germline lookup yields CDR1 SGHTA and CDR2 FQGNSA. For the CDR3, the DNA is TGTGCCAGCAGCTCCTTTGACAGCTGGACTAACTATGGCTACACCTTC. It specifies CASSSFDSWTNYGYTF.

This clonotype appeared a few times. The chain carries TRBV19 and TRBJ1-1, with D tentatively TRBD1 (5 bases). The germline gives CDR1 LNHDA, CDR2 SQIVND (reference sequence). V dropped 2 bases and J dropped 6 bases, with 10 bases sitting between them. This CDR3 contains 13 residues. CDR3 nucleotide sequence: TGTGCCAGTAGTATAATAGGGGACGCTGAAGCTTTCTTT. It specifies CASSIIGDAEAFF.

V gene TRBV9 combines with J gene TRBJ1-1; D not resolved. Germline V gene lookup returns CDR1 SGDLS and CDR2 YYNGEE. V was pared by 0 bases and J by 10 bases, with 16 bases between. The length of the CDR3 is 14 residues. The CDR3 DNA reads TGTGCCAGCAGCGTAGGGCCCGCTAAGGCCGGAGCTTTCTTT. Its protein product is CASSVGPAKAGAFF. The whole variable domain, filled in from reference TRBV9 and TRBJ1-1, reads DSGVTQTPKHLITATGQRVTLRCSPRSGDLSVYWYQQSLDQGLQFLIQYYNGEERAKGNILERFSAQQFPDLHSELNLSSLELGDSALYFCASSVGPAKAGAFFGQGTRLTVV.

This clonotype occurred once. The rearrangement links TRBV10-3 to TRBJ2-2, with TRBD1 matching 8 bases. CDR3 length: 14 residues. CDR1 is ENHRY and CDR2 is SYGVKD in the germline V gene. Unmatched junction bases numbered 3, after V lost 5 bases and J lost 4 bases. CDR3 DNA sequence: TGTGCCATCAGTTCAGGGGGCATCACCGGGGAGCTGTTTTTT. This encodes CAISSGGITGELFF.

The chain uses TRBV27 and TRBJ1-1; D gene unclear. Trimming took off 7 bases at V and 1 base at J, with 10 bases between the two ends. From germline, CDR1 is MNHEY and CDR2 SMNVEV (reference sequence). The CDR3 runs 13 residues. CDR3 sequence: CASTGGKNTEAFF. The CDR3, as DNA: TGTGCCAGCACGGGAGGGAAGAACACTGAAGCTTTCTTT.

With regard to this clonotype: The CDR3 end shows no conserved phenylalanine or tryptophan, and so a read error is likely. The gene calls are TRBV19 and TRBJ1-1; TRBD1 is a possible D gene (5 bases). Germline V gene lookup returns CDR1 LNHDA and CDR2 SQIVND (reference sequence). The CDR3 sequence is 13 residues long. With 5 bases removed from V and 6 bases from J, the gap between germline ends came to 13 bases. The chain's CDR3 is CASSYVWGSEAFL. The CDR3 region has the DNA TGTGCCAGTAGTTACGTTTGGGGCTCTGAAGCTTTCCTT.

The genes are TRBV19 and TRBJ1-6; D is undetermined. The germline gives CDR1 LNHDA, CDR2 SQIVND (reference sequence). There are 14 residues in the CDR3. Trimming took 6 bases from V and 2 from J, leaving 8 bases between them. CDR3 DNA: TGTGCCAGTAGCCCAAGTCCCTATAATTCACCCCTCCACTTT. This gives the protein CASSPSPYNSPLHF.

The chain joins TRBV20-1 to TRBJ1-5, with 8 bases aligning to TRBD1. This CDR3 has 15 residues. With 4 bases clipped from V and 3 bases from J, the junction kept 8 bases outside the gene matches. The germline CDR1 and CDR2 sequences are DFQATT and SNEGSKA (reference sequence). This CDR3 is CSAIQDRVVNQPQHF. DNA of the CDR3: TGCAGTGCTATCCAGGACAGGGTGGTCAATCAGCCCCAGCATTTT.

CDR3 nucleotide sequence: TGTGCCAGCAGGGCGGGACTAGCGGGATACTACAATGAGCAGTTCTTC. Amino acids: CASRAGLAGYYNEQFF. The rearrangement joins TRBV2 to TRBJ2-1; 13 positions agree with TRBD2. V shed 6 bases and J 3 bases; nucleotides not matched to a gene: 5. The CDR3 is 16 residues long. Germline CDR1 and CDR2: SNHLY and FYNNEI.

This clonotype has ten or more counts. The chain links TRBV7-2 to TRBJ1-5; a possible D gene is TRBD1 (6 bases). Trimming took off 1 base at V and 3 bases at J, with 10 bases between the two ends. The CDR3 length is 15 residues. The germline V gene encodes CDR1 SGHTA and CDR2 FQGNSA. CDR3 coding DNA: TGTGCCAGCAGCTTAGGAGGGGGGACCAATCAGCCCCAGCATTTT. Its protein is CASSLGGGTNQPQHF.

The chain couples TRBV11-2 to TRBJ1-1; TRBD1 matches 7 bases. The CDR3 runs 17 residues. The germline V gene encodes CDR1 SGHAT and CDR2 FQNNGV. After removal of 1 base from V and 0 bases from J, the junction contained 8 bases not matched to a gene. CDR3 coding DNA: TGTGCCAGCAGCTTAGTAGGGACAGATGATATGAACACTGAAGCTTTCTTT. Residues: CASSLVGTDDMNTEAFF.

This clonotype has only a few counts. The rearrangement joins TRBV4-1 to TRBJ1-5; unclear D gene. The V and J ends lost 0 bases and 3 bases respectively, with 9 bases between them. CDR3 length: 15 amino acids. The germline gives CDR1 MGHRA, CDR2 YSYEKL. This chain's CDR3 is CASSQDMGINQPQHF. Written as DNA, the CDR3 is TGCGCCAGCAGCCAAGATATGGGCATCAATCAGCCCCAGCATTTT.

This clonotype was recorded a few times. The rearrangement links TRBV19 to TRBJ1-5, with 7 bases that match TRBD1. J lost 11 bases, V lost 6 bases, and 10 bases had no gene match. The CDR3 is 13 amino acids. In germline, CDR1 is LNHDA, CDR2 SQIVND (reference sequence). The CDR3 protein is CASSPGTADTQHF. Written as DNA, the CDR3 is TGTGCCAGTAGCCCCGGGACAGCTGATACCCAGCATTTT. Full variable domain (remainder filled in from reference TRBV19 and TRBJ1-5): DGGITQSPKYLFRKEGQNVTLSCEQNLNHDAMYWYRQDPGQGLRLIYYSQIVNDFQKGDIAEGYSVSREKKESFPLTVTSAQKNPTAFYLCASSPGTADTQHFGDGTRLSIL.

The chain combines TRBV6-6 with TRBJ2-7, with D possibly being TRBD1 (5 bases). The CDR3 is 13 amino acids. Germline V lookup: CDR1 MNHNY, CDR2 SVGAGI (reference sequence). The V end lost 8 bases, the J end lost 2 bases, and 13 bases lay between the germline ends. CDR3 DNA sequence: TGTGCCAGCCGATTCGACAGTCCCTACGAGCAGTACTTC. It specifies CASRFDSPYEQYF.

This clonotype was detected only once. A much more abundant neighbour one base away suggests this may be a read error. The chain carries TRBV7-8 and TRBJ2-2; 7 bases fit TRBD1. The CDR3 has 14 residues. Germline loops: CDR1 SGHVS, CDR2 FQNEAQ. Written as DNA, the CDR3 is TGTACCAGCAGTTCGACAGGGATGGACGGGGAGCTGTTTTTT. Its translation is CTSSSTGMDGELFF. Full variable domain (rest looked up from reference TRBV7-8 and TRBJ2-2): GAGVSQSPRYKVAKRGQDVALRCDPISGHVSLFWYQQALGQGPEFLTYFQNEAQLDKSGLPSDRFFAERPEGSVSTLKIQRTQQEDSAVYLCTSSSTGMDGELFFGEGSRLTVL.

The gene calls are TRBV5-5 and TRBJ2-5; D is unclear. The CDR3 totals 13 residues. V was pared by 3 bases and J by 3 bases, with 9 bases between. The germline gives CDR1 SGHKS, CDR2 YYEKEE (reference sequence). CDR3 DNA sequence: TGTGCCAGCAGCTCACAGTGGAAAGAGACCCAGTACTTC. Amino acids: CASSSQWKETQYF.

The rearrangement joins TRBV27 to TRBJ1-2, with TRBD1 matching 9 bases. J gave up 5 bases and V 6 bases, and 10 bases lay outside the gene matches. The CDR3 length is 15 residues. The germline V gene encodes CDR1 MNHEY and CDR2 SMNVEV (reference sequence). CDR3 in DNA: TGTGCCAGCAGCGGACAGGGGACAAAACCTTATGGCTACACCTTC. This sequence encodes CASSGQGTKPYGYTF.

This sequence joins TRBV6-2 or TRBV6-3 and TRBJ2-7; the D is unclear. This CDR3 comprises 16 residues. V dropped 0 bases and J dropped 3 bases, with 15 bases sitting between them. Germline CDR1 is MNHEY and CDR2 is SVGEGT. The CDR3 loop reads CASSYSPLQLGYEQYV. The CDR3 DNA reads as TGTGCCAGCAGTTACTCTCCCTTACAACTCGGCTACGAGCAGTACGTC.

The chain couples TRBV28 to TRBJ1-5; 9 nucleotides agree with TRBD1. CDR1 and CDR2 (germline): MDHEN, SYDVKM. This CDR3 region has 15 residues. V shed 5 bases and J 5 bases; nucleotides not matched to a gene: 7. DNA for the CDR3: TGTGCCAGCAGTCAACTAACAGGGGGCGATCAGCCCCAGCATTTT. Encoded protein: CASSQLTGGDQPQHF.